This T cell receptor beta chain was obtained from a study of T cells after yellow fever vaccination. Points from the study as a whole: A small proportion of clonotypes was detected in both the CD4 and CD8 compartments.

As regards this clonotype: Its antigen is undetermined.

It was through 5'RACE template switching that TCR cDNA was made, with a universal primer site and UMIs added. TCRdb reprocessed the 5' RACE reads via MiXCR and lists one record per CDR3 protein. The sample carries hundreds of thousands of distinct CDR3 sequences, 6% to 8% recorded once. The sequencing here drew on PBMCs, taken 5 days after the yellow fever booster vaccination. The clonotype was recovered from a young man who received the YFV17D yellow fever vaccine.

The CDR3 region is CASSLVLPGQGILNTEAFF. DNA for the CDR3: TGCGCCAGCAGCCTTGTCTTACCGGGACAGGGGATCTTGAACACTGAAGCTTTCTTT. The J gene is TRBJ1-1, the V gene TRBV5-1; 10 positions match TRBD1. In germline, CDR1 is SGHRS, CDR2 YFSETQ. CDR3 size: 19 residues. The V segment lost 4 bases and the J segment 0 bases; nucleotides outside the gene matches: 15.